This TCR beta chain appears in the sequencing data of a study of blood T cell repertoires in COVID-19. Study as a whole: Collection of acute and convalescent COVID-19 samples took place in the United States, Italy and Spain. The analysed material was cDNA or gDNA that came from T cells, B-cell-depleted T cells, or PBMCs.

The CDR3 covers 16 residues. The V gene end was trimmed by 3 bases and the J gene end by 2 bases; junction bases not matched to a gene: 0. Germline loops: CDR1 SGHDN, CDR2 FVKESK. In the original analysis: By means of reference gene primer amplification, nucleated cell counts were estimated. Only in-frame clones appear in the TCRdb table, and some are missing; sequencing was by immunoSEQ multiplex PCR. V, J and clone size were drawn from that table, and D and trimming were deduced from the DNA. The sample records about 150,000 clones, 75% to 90% being singletons. The chain is built from TRBV14 and TRBJ2-1; TRBD2 aligns across 14 bases. Sequenced sample: peripheral blood. This clonotype was obtained from a man in his sixties with acute or convalescent COVID-19. CDR3 region: CASSQGLAGAYNEQFF. DNA for the CDR3: TGTGCCAGCAGCCAGGGACTAGCGGGAGCCTACAATGAGCAGTTCTTC.